This TCR beta chain was sequenced in a study of blood T cells in healthy people across ages. A second about 6 to 12 cycle PCR used barcoded and J-beta primers. Tagging of each cDNA molecule was performed by a template-switch adaptor with 12 random nucleotides. All samples yielded 2.5 million or more CDR3-containing paired-end reads. TCRdb reprocessed the 5' RACE reads with MiXCR, giving one entry per CDR3 protein. The table records 850,000 to 1,300,000 distinct CDR3 sequences, under 55% of them present only once. The germline V and J ends were trimmed by 1 base and 7 bases, with 14 bases remaining between them. Germline lookup yields CDR1 LGHDT and CDR2 YNNKEL (reference sequence). The CDR3 extends over 14 amino acids.

V is TRBV3-1 and J is TRBJ2-7; D is ambiguous. The sequence was obtained from a woman aged 55 to 70 in good health. The sample consisted of blood. The CDR3 protein is CASSQAAISNEQYF. The CDR3 DNA reads as TGTGCCAGCAGCCAAGCGGCTATTAGCAATGAGCAGTACTTC.